The 21 T cell receptor beta chains listed next were all sequenced from one sample in a study of molecular identifiers for immune sequencing clone quantification. TCRdb re-called the PCR reads through MiXCR, storing one row per CDR3 protein. The table lists some 320,000 distinct CDR3 sequences, 20% to 25% of them singletons, with approximately 0.8% in the top ten. Sequenced input: naive CD8+ T cells from blood, with Jurkat cell RNA spiked in. Subset reported: FACS-sorted CD8+CD4-CCR7+CD45RA+ naive T cells. The receptor set was obtained from a human donor in good health. Some libraries in this study had Jurkat cell RNA spiked in.

The rearrangement joins TRBV27 to TRBJ2-7; D is uncertain. The CDR3 covers 14 residues. The ends were cut back, 7 bases at V and 3 bases at J, with 16 bases in the middle. The germline V gene has CDR1 MNHEY and CDR2 SMNVEV (reference sequence). The CDR3 DNA follows: TGTGCCAGCACCCCTGTGGGCAAGATCTACGAGCAGTACTTC. This encodes CASTPVGKIYEQYF.

The DNA of the CDR3 is TGTGCCAGCAGCTTGGATGAAGGGATAGAGACCCAGTACTTC. Protein product: CASSLDEGIETQYF. The chain links TRBV5-4 to TRBJ2-5; D remains ambiguous. V lost 0 bases and J lost 4, with 10 bases in between. Germline V lookup: CDR1 SGHNT, CDR2 YYREEE (reference sequence). There are 14 residues in the CDR3.

This clonotype was found many times. The chain has TRBV29-1 and TRBJ2-3; D call uncertain. The germline CDR1 and CDR2 sequences are SQVTM and ANQGSEA. V was clipped by 0 bases and J by 2 bases, with 24 bases between them. The length of the CDR3 is 19 residues. CDR3 nucleotides: TGCAGCGTTGAAGAAGTATTCAGCGCGATGGCCATATACACAGATACGCAGTATTTT. It codes for CSVEEVFSAMAIYTDTQYF.

This clonotype was detected many times. The chain has TRBV5-1 and TRBJ2-1; 15 bases fit TRBD2. The CDR3 is made up of 18 amino acids. V lost 4 bases, J lost 8 bases, and 13 bases stayed unmatched. Germline CDR1 and CDR2: SGHRS and YFSETQ. CDR3 nucleotide sequence: TGCGCCAGCAGCACCACCGGGACTAGCGGGGGGCCCCTGGATGAGCAGTTCTTC. Protein product: CASSTTGTSGGPLDEQFF.

A note on this clonotype: A read error may explain this, as a much larger clone is one base away. The DNA for the CDR3 is TGTGCCAGCAGCTCCCGTGGGCAAGCGGGAGAGACCCAGTACTTC. It translates to CASSSRGQAGETQYF. The chain uses TRBV7-3 and TRBJ2-5; D is possibly TRBD2 (6 bases). V lost 4 bases to trimming and J lost 4 bases, with 16 bases between them. This CDR3 region has 15 residues. CDR1 and CDR2 from the germline V gene are SGHTA and FQGTGA. The whole variable domain, remainder taken from reference TRBV7-3 and TRBJ2-5, is GAGVSQTPSNKVTEKGKYVELRCDPISGHTALYWYRQSLGQGPEFLIYFQGTGAADDSGLPNDRFFAVRPEGSVSTLKIQRTERGDSAVYLCASSSRGQAGETQYFGPGTRLLVL.

This clonotype was counted ten times or more. The rearrangement links TRBV20-1 to TRBJ1-1; no firm D call. Germline V gene sequence: CDR1 DFQATT, CDR2 SNEGSKA (reference sequence). The CDR3 contains 12 residues. Trimming shortened V by 0 bases and J by 5 bases, and 7 bases separated the two germline ends. The CDR3 coding sequence is TGCAGTGCTAGAGATATGGGGACTGAAGCTTTCTTT. Its translation: CSARDMGTEAFF.

The chain recombines TRBV15 with TRBJ2-7; D is unresolved. Trimming removed 1 base at V and 6 bases at J, with 10 bases between. Germline CDR1 is LNHNV and CDR2 is YYDKDF (reference sequence). The CDR3 totals 13 residues. The CDR3 nucleotides are TGTGCCACCAGCAGAGCTCGCAGCCTCGAGCAGTACTTC. As protein: CATSRARSLEQYF.

A note on this clonotype: This may be a read error: a much more frequent sequence differs by one nucleotide. The rearrangement links TRBV20-1 to TRBJ1-5; no firm D call. Looked up from germline, CDR1 is DFQATT and CDR2 is SNEGSKA (reference sequence). Trimming took off 3 bases at V and 3 bases at J, with 9 bases between the two ends. The CDR3 spans 13 residues. The CDR3, as DNA: TGCAGTGCTAGGACATGCCCCAATCAGCCCCAGCATTTT. The encoded protein is CSARTCPNQPQHF.

V usage is TRBV7-9 and J usage is TRBJ2-7; 8 nucleotides match TRBD2. Germline lookup yields CDR1 SEHNR and CDR2 FQNEAQ (reference sequence). The CDR3 runs 15 residues. V was pared by 4 bases and J by 4 bases, with 9 bases of the junction left unmatched. CDR3 residues: CASSSGLAARYEQYF. The DNA of the CDR3 is TGTGCCAGCAGCTCAGGACTAGCCGCTCGATACGAGCAGTACTTC.

The chain carries TRBV7-2 and TRBJ2-7, with 9 bases that match TRBD1. V was pared by 4 bases and J by 1 base, with 8 bases of the junction left unmatched. The CDR3 loop spans 16 amino acids. Germline-derived CDR1 and CDR2 are SGHTA and FQGNSA. In nucleotides, the CDR3 is TGTGCCAGCAGCTCGCGGCCGGGACAGGGTTCCTACGAGCAGTACTTC. This sequence encodes CASSSRPGQGSYEQYF.

This clonotype was observed at least ten times. J is TRBJ2-3 and V is TRBV18; no clear D. With 5 bases removed from V and 4 bases from J, the gap between germline ends came to 1 base. CDR1 and CDR2 from the germline V gene are KGHSH and LQKENI. This CDR3 is 10 amino acids long. In nucleotides, the CDR3 is TGTGCCAGCTCAGCAGATACGCAGTATTTT. It specifies CASSADTQYF.

This clonotype was seen more than once but under ten times. The chain uses TRBV6-4 and TRBJ2-3; 8 nucleotides match TRBD1. The CDR3 is made up of 18 amino acids. The trim removed 2 bases at V and 2 bases at J, leaving 12 bases unmatched. Germline CDR1 MRHNA, CDR2 SNTAGT. The CDR3 region has the DNA TGTGCCAGCAGTGACCCTGAGTCAGGACAGGGAACCACAGATACGCAGTATTTT. Translating it yields CASSDPESGQGTTDTQYF.

This clonotype was counted at least ten times. This sequence joins TRBV7-2 and TRBJ2-3; D is undetermined. Germline assignment: CDR1 SGHTA and CDR2 FQGNSA. Trimming pared 1 base from V and 2 bases from J, leaving 10 bases between. This CDR3 comprises 15 residues. In nucleotides, the CDR3 is TGTGCCAGCAGCTTAGGAGTCGGGTCCACAGATACGCAGTATTTT. This codes for CASSLGVGSTDTQYF.

Turning to this clonotype: Since a much larger clone is just one base distant, this may be a read error. The genes are TRBV4-1 and TRBJ1-1; possible D gene TRBD1, 5 bases. The CDR3 length is 14 residues. Looked up from germline, CDR1 is MGHRA and CDR2 is YSYEKL. The DNA for the CDR3 is TGCACCAGCAGCCAAGAGCCAGGGAATACTGAAGCTTTCTTT. Translation gives CTSSQEPGNTEAFF.

The CDR3 spells CASSEGHRSINEKLFF. The CDR3, as DNA: TGTGCCAGCAGCGAAGGACACAGGTCCATAAATGAAAAACTGTTTTTT. V gene TRBV11-2 combines with J gene TRBJ1-4, with D tentatively TRBD1 (5 bases). CDR1 is SGHAT, CDR2 FQNNGV, per germline. The CDR3 extends over 16 amino acids. Trimming took off 5 bases at V and 5 bases at J, with 18 bases between the two ends. The whole variable domain, filled in from reference TRBV11-2 and TRBJ1-4, reads EAGVAQSPRYKIIEKRQSVAFWCNPISGHATLYWYQQILGQGPKLLIQFQNNGVVDDSQLPKDRFSAERLKGVDSTLKIQPAKLEDSAVYLCASSEGHRSINEKLFFGSGTQLSVL.

This clonotype was counted at least ten times. J is TRBJ2-6 and V is TRBV10-3; possible D gene TRBD1, 6 bases. This CDR3 is built from 14 residues. V was shortened by 5 bases and J by 2 bases, with 7 bases between the two germline ends. CDR1 is ENHRY and CDR2 is SYGVKD in the germline V gene. DNA for the CDR3: TGTGCCATCAGTCAGGGGACTGGGGCCAACGTCCTGACTTTC. Residues: CAISQGTGANVLTF.

Notes on this clonotype: Possible read error: a much larger clone is one base away. The chain joins TRBV5-4 to TRBJ1-3, with D possibly matching TRBD1 (6 bases). Germline assignment: CDR1 SGHNT and CDR2 YYREEE (reference sequence). The CDR3 has 16 residues. The CDR3, as DNA: TGTGCCAGCAGATTGGGGGCCCCCGGCTCTGAAAACACCATATATTTT. The encoded protein is CASRLGAPGSENTIYF.

About this clonotype itself: A read error is possible here, since a much larger clone lies one base away. The chain joins TRBV19 to TRBJ2-2; no reliable D call. The CDR3 is made up of 12 amino acids. Germline V CDR1 and CDR2: LNHDA, SQIVND (reference sequence). V shed 8 bases and J shed 7 bases, with 11 bases lying between them. CDR3 region: CASAFVGGELFF. In nucleotides, the CDR3 is TGTGCCAGTGCCTTCGTTGGCGGGGAGCTGTTTTTT.

V usage is TRBV20-1 and J usage is TRBJ2-7; 8 bases match TRBD1. This CDR3 has 13 amino acids. V was pared by 8 bases and J by 4 bases, with 10 bases of the junction left unmatched. Germline V lookup: CDR1 DFQATT, CDR2 SNEGSKA (reference sequence). The CDR3 sequence: CSRLDRADYEQYF. CDR3 in DNA: TGCAGTAGACTGGACAGGGCAGATTACGAGCAGTACTTC.

This clonotype came up many times. This CDR3 is CSARGGQGYEQYF. The CDR3 DNA reads as TGCAGTGCTAGAGGCGGACAGGGTTACGAGCAGTACTTC. The rearrangement uses TRBV29-1 and TRBJ2-7; 8 nucleotides match TRBD1. This CDR3 is built from 13 residues. Germline V gives CDR1 SQVTM, CDR2 ANQGSEA.

In its sample, this clonotype was seen many times. The rearrangement uses TRBV24-1 and TRBJ2-1; D is undetermined. Germline V gives CDR1 KGHDR, CDR2 SFDVKD. The V end lost 4 bases, the J end lost 12 bases, and 12 bases lay between the germline ends. The CDR3 extends over 12 amino acids. Written as DNA, the CDR3 is TGTGCCACCAGTGACGGTGGTGGGTGGCAGTTCTTC. This translates into CATSDGGGWQFF.